This TCR beta chain was sequenced in a study of blood T cell repertoires in COVID-19 (TCRdb year 2020). Some background on the complete study: The collaborator samples originated in the United States, Italy and Spain and spanned the acute and convalescent phases of COVID-19. Samples came from the ongoing ImmuneRACE study (first 160 participants) plus 1,254 subjects from 6 global collaborators. The repertoires were released in a freely available public database intended as a resource for research on the immune response to SARS-CoV-2. Sample metadata almost always included a de-identified subject ID, COVID-19 status, age in years and sex. Where available, HLA class I and class II types were taken from metadata supplied by the sample provider and were not determined by assay-based typing. Subjects who had been exposed to COVID-19, were actively infected with it, or had recovered from it provided the deeply sampled blood TCRbeta repertoires that made up the dataset. The material from the prospective study consisted of cDNA or gDNA derived from T cells, B-cell-depleted T cells, or PBMCs.

The immunoSEQ Assay, a bias-controlled multiplex PCR, was used to amplify TCRbeta CDR3 regions from genomic DNA. As for the authors' bioinformatics: Within the assay, amplification of reference gene primers was used to estimate how many nucleated cells each sample contained. Sequence reads were collapsed and filtered to measure the absolute abundance of every unique TCRbeta CDR3 rearrangement. Productive Simpson clonality was computed per sample as the square root of Simpson's diversity index over productive rearrangements. This immuneACCESS table, as held by TCRdb, lists in-frame sequences with V and J called but not all clones. Of the missing ones, under half trace to an unresolved V gene in checked studies; the others have no known cause. V, J and clone size derive from that table, while D and trimming were established from the DNA sequence. Within this sample are about 100,000 clones, with 86% of them counted one time only. In total, the top ten clones hold about 7.7% of the sample.

Worth noting for this clone: No cognate antigen has been identified for it. No base quality values were provided; no much bigger clone lies one nucleotide off.

Collaborating institutions collected whole blood in K2EDTA tubes following their own protocols. For TCRbeta analysis, collaborators shipped samples as frozen whole blood, isolated PBMCs, or DNA extracted from either of those sample types. The research as a whole found: The quantity of clinical and demographic metadata differed by source and by participant and was supplied without curation.

CDR1 and CDR2, looked up from the germline V gene, are SGHTS and YDEGEE. Inclusive of the bounding cysteine and phenylalanine, the CDR3 is 13 residues long. Solely the CDR3 DNA is kept, with 39 bases framed from the first base. V loses 5 bases at its end and J loses 8 bases; junction bases beyond the gene matches: 5. The chain employs TRBV5-8 and TRBJ2-3, with 10 central nucleotides matching TRBD1. Material: peripheral blood. This clonotype was obtained from a man aged 55 to 70 with acute or convalescent COVID-19. The DNA is TGTGCCAGCAGGGGGACAGGGGTAGGTACGCAGTATTTT. This yields the protein CASRGTGVGTQYF.